A selection of T cell receptor beta chains follows, all from one sample in a study of response to subunit inactivated influenza vaccine. TCRdb recomputed calls from the RT-PCR reads with MiXCR, one row per CDR3 protein. The repertoire holds 600,000 to 700,000 distinct CDR3 sequences, 12% to 15% seen once, with 6% to 9.5% in the top ten. The sample was PBMCs from blood, taken around 15 days before vaccination. The receptor source for this set is a man aged 50-59 years who received an inactivated influenza vaccine. CDR3s include the opening cysteine and the closing phenylalanine or tryptophan. Fields, in order: V gene, clone size, J gene, D gene, CDR3 DNA, CDR3 protein. A D gene is named only where the DNA matches it firmly. A clone size is listed for some rows: how often the clone was seen (once, few, many), or a class if it is expanded.

V: TRBV7-3
size: NA
J: TRBJ2-2
D: TRBD2
DNA: TGTGCCAGCAGCCAGGGGACACCGGGACTAGTCCCCGGGGAGCTGTTTTTT
CDR3: CASSQGTPGLVPGELFF

V: TRBV7-9
size: few
J: TRBJ2-1
D: NA
DNA: TGTGCCAGCACAGGCCTCCGGCGAGGCAATGAGCAGTTCTTC
CDR3: CASTGLRRGNEQFF

V: TRBV7-2
size: few
J: TRBJ2-7
D: NA
DNA: TGTGCCAGCAGCTCCCGGGGTGCCTCCTACGAGCAGTACTTC
CDR3: CASSSRGASYEQYF

V: TRBV7-9
size: few
J: TRBJ2-2
D: NA
DNA: TGTGCCGGGGGTGTAAACACCGGGGAGCTGTTTTTT
CDR3: CAGGVNTGELFF

V: TRBV20-1
size: few
J: TRBJ2-1
D: NA
DNA: TGCAGTGCTATAGAGCGGCTCCTTAACAATGAGCAGTTCTTC
CDR3: CSAIERLLNNEQFF

V: TRBV20-1
size: few
J: TRBJ2-7
D: NA
DNA: TGCAGTGCTATCCTCAGGGGGGGCATAATCAACCCCTACGAGCAGTACTTC
CDR3: CSAILRGGIINPYEQYF

V: TRBV12-3/TRBV12-4
size: few
J: TRBJ2-3
D: NA
DNA: TGTGCCAGCAAAAGGGAGTTGAGCACAGATACGCAGTATTTT
CDR3: CASKRELSTDTQYF

V: TRBV2
size: few
J: TRBJ2-3
D: NA
DNA: TGTGCCAGCAGTGAGCAGGGGTCATCTCCCACAGATACGCAGTATTTT
CDR3: CASSEQGSSPTDTQYF

V: TRBV9
size: NA
J: TRBJ1-3
D: NA
DNA: TGTGCCAGCAGCGTAGCGGCGGGAAACACCATATATTTT
CDR3: CASSVAAGNTIYF

V: TRBV29-1
size: NA
J: TRBJ2-1
D: TRBD2
DNA: TGCAGCGTTGGGTCTAGCGGGAGCCGGGAGCAGTTCTTC
CDR3: CSVGSSGSREQFF

V: TRBV20-1
size: NA
J: TRBJ2-3
D: NA
DNA: TGCAGTGCTGGGGAGCGAAGGAAGGGCACAGATACGCAGTATTTT
CDR3: CSAGERRKGTDTQYF

V: TRBV24-1
size: NA
J: TRBJ1-1
D: NA
DNA: TGTGCCACCAGTGATTCGGTTGAAGCTTTCTTT
CDR3: CATSDSVEAFF

V: TRBV5-1
size: few
J: TRBJ2-1
D: TRBD1
DNA: TGCGCCAGCATGCCCGGACAGGGGGCAGCGACTACAAACAATGAGCAGTTCTTC
CDR3: CASMPGQGAATTNNEQFF

V: TRBV12-3/TRBV12-4
size: NA
J: TRBJ2-3
D: NA
DNA: TGTGCCAGCAGTTTCACAGGGAAAGATACGCAGTATTTT
CDR3: CASSFTGKDTQYF

V: TRBV29-1
size: NA
J: TRBJ2-1
D: NA
DNA: TGCAGCGTAGGACCTGGGCTCAATGAGCAGTTCTTC
CDR3: CSVGPGLNEQFF

V: TRBV4-1
size: NA
J: TRBJ1-4
D: TRBD1
DNA: TGCGCCAGCAGCCAAGCACGGGACAGACTGTTTTTT
CDR3: CASSQARDRLFF

V: TRBV20-1
size: few
J: TRBJ2-5
D: TRBD2
DNA: TGCAGTGCTAGCTCTAGCGGGGGGGTGGGTGAGACCCAGTACTTC
CDR3: CSASSSGGVGETQYF

V: TRBV24-1
size: few
J: TRBJ2-1
D: NA
DNA: TGTGCCACCAGTTGGGGGGGGCTAAAAATAAATGAGCAGTTCTTC
CDR3: CATSWGGLKINEQFF

V: TRBV10-3
size: few
J: TRBJ2-3
D: NA
DNA: TGTGCCATCAGTGAGCTGAGGAGCACAGATACGCAGTATTTT
CDR3: CAISELRSTDTQYF

V: TRBV12-3/TRBV12-4
size: NA
J: TRBJ1-5
D: NA
DNA: TGTGCCAGCAGTTTAGGTAGCCGGGGGCCCCTAGAGCCCCAGCATTTT
CDR3: CASSLGSRGPLEPQHF

V: TRBV20-1
size: NA
J: TRBJ1-5
D: TRBD1
DNA: TGCAGTGCTAGAGAGGTGACAGGGGGTAGCAATCAGCCCCAGCATTTT
CDR3: CSAREVTGGSNQPQHF

V: TRBV20-1
size: NA
J: TRBJ2-7
D: TRBD2
DNA: TGCAGTGCAGAACCCGGGACTAGCGGGAGTCGGTACGAGCAGTACTTC
CDR3: CSAEPGTSGSRYEQYF

V: TRBV3-1
size: NA
J: TRBJ2-1
D: NA
DNA: TGTGCCAGCAGCCAAGCCGGAAGCGGAGGCTACAATGAGCAGTTCTTC
CDR3: CASSQAGSGGYNEQFF

V: TRBV10-3
size: NA
J: TRBJ2-3
D: NA
DNA: TGTGCCATCAGTGAGCCCGACAGACACACAGATACGCAGTATTTT
CDR3: CAISEPDRHTDTQYF

V: TRBV12-3/TRBV12-4
size: NA
J: TRBJ2-7
D: NA
DNA: TGTGCCAGCAGTTTACAGGTCCAAACCTACGAGCAGTACTTC
CDR3: CASSLQVQTYEQYF

V: TRBV14
size: NA
J: TRBJ2-2
D: NA
DNA: TGTGCCAGCAGCCAAGCGGGAGTCATTCCCGGGGAGCTGTTTTTT
CDR3: CASSQAGVIPGELFF

V: TRBV20-1
size: NA
J: TRBJ2-3
D: NA
DNA: TGCAGTGCTAGAGATCAACCGCTACCCTTGACAGATACGCAGTATTTT
CDR3: CSARDQPLPLTDTQYF

V: TRBV18
size: many
J: TRBJ2-1
D: TRBD2
DNA: TGTGCCAGCTCACCAACCGCGGGAGGGCCTTATGAGCAGTTCTTC
CDR3: CASSPTAGGPYEQFF

V: TRBV6-2/TRBV6-3
size: NA
J: TRBJ2-4
D: NA
DNA: TGTGCCAGCAGTTACTCGATCCCCCTGATTCAGTACTTC
CDR3: CASSYSIPLIQYF

V: TRBV28
size: NA
J: TRBJ2-2
D: TRBD1
DNA: TGTGCCAGCAGTTTATCGACAGGGGGAACGAACACCGGGGAGCTGTTTTTT
CDR3: CASSLSTGGTNTGELFF

V: TRBV12-3/TRBV12-4
size: NA
J: TRBJ1-1
D: NA
DNA: TGTGCCAGCAGTTTCTGGCAGGACACTGAAGCTTTCTTT
CDR3: CASSFWQDTEAFF

V: TRBV7-2
size: NA
J: TRBJ2-7
D: NA
DNA: TGTGCCAGCGCTAGAGGGGGGGGAGCCTACGAGCAGTACTTC
CDR3: CASARGGGAYEQYF

V: TRBV6-5
size: NA
J: TRBJ2-3
D: TRBD2
DNA: TGTGCCAGCAGTTACGAGGGACTAGCTTCAATTAGCACAGATACGCAGTATTTT
CDR3: CASSYEGLASISTDTQYF

V: TRBV6-2/TRBV6-3
size: NA
J: TRBJ2-2
D: TRBD2
DNA: TGTGCCAGCAGTTCCACTAGCGTCAGCACCGGGGAGCTGTTTTTT
CDR3: CASSSTSVSTGELFF

V: TRBV12-3/TRBV12-4
size: few
J: TRBJ2-5
D: NA
DNA: TGTGCCACCAGATCCGGGCAAGAGACCCAGTACTTC
CDR3: CATRSGQETQYF

V: TRBV20-1
size: many
J: TRBJ2-5
D: NA
DNA: TGCAGTGCTAGTGGTGGTAGCGGCCTCCGGGGGACCCAGTACTTC
CDR3: CSASGGSGLRGTQYF

V: TRBV20-1
size: few
J: TRBJ2-3
D: NA
DNA: TGCAGTGCTAGAGTCCAGGCCACAGATACGCAGTATTTT
CDR3: CSARVQATDTQYF

V: TRBV2
size: NA
J: TRBJ2-5
D: TRBD1
DNA: TGTGGCAGCAGTGAATACGGGTCAGGGGGCGCCCCCTTGTCAGAGACCCAGTACTTC
CDR3: CGSSEYGSGGAPLSETQYF

V: TRBV7-2
size: few
J: TRBJ2-1
D: TRBD2
DNA: TGTGCCAGCAGACCTAGCGGAAAATACAATGAGCAGTTCTTC
CDR3: CASRPSGKYNEQFF

V: TRBV4-3
size: few
J: TRBJ2-1
D: NA
DNA: TGCGCCAGCAGCCAAGAAGCGTCAGGGTCCTACAATGAGCAGTTCTTC
CDR3: CASSQEASGSYNEQFF

V: TRBV12-3/TRBV12-4
size: NA
J: TRBJ2-7
D: TRBD2
DNA: TGTGCCAGCAGTTTAATTTCGGGGAGGGGTCCCTACGAGCAGTACTTC
CDR3: CASSLISGRGPYEQYF

V: TRBV27
size: few
J: TRBJ2-3
D: TRBD2
DNA: TGTGCCAGCGTAGAGCGGGAGGGTATCACAGATACGCAGTATTTT
CDR3: CASVEREGITDTQYF